Here is one T cell receptor (beta chain) with its context. The CDR3 has 15 amino acids. Germline loops: CDR1 LGHNA, CDR2 YSLEER. Trimming took off 0 bases at V and 4 bases at J, with 10 bases between the two ends. Original methodology: Amplification of reference gene primers was used by the study to estimate nucleated cell counts. TCRdb keeps only in-frame clones here, not all; method: immunoSEQ multiplex PCR. The DNA gave D and trimming, while V, J and clone size come from that table. This table has about 340,000 clones, 91% appearing once. This specimen comes from a study of blood T cell repertoires in COVID-19. Looking at the study overall: The origin of the acute and convalescent COVID-19 samples was the United States, Italy and Spain. PBMCs, B-cell-depleted T cells, or T cells were the source of the cDNA or gDNA that made up the material.

This TCR was sampled from a woman between 18 and 29 years old who had recovered from COVID-19. The chain is built from TRBV4-3 and TRBJ2-1; D might be TRBD1 (5 bases). Sequencing was carried out using peripheral blood. The CDR3 region has the DNA TGCGCCAGCAGCCAAGATACAAGGGGATACAATGAGCAGTTCTTC. Translation: CASSQDTRGYNEQFF.